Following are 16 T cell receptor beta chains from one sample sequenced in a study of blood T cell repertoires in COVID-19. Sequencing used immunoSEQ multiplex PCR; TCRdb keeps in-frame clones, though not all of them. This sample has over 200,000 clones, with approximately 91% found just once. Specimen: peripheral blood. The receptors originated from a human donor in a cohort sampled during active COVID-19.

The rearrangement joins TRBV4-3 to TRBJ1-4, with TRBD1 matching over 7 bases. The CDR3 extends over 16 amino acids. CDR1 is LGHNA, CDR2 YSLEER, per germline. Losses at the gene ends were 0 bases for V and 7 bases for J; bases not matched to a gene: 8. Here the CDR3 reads CASSQDHTGAGEKLFF. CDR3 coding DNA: TGCGCCAGCAGCCAAGATCATACAGGGGCAGGTGAAAAACTGTTTTTT.

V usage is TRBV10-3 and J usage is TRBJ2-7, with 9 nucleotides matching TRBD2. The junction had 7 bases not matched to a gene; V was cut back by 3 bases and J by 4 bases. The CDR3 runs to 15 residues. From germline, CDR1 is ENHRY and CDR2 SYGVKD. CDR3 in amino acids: CAISDMAGGPYEQYF. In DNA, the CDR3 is TGTGCCATCAGTGATATGGCGGGAGGGCCGTACGAGCAGTACTTC.

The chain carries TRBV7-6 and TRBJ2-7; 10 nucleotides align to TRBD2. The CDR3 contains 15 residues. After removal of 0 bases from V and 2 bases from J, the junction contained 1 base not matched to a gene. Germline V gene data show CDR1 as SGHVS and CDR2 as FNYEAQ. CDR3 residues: CASSLALAGAYEQYF. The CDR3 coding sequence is TGTGCCAGCAGCTTAGCTCTAGCGGGAGCCTACGAGCAGTACTTC.

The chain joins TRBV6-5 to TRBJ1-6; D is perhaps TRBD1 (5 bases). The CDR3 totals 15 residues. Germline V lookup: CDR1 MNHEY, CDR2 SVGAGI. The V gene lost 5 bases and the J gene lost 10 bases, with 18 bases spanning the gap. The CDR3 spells CASSTGGARVSPLHF. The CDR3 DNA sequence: TGTGCCAGCAGTACGGGGGGAGCGAGAGTCTCACCCCTCCACTTT.

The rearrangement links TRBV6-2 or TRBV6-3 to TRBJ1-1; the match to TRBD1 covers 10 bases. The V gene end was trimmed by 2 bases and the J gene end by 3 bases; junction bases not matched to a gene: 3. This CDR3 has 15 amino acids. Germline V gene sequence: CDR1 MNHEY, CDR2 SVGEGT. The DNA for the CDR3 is TGTGCCAGCAGTTACCTGGGACAGGGGTACACTGAAGCTTTCTTT. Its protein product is CASSYLGQGYTEAFF.

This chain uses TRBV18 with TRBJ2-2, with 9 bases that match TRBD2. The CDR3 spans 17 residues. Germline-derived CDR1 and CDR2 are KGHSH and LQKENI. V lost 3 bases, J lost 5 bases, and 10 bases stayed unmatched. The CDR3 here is CASSPGLAGPGTGELFF. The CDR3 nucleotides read TGTGCCAGCTCACCGGGACTAGCAGGGCCGGGGACCGGGGAGCTGTTTTTT.

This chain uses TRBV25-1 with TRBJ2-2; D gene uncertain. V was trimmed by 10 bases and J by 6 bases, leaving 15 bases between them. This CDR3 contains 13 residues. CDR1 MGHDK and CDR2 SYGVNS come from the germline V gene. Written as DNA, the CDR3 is TGTGCCACCGCCGCGGAAAAGGCCGGGGAGCTGTTTTTT. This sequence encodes CATAAEKAGELFF.

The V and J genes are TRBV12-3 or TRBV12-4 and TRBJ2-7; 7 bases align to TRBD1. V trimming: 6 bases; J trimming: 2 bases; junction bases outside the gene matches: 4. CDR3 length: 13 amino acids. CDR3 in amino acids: CASRGTEPYEQYF. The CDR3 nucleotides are TGTGCCAGCAGAGGGACAGAGCCCTACGAGCAGTACTTC.

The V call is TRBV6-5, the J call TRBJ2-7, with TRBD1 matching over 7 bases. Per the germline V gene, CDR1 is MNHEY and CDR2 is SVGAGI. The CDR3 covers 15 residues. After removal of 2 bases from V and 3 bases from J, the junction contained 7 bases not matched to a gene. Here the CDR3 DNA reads TGTGCCAGCAGTTACCTTAATGGGGACAGCTACGAGCAGTACTTC. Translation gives CASSYLNGDSYEQYF.

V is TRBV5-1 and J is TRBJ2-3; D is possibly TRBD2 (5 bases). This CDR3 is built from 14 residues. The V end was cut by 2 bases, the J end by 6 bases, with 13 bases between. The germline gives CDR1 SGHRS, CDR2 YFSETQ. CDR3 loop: CASSFPSSGDTQYF. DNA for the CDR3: TGCGCCAGCAGCTTCCCTAGCTCGGGCGATACGCAGTATTTT.

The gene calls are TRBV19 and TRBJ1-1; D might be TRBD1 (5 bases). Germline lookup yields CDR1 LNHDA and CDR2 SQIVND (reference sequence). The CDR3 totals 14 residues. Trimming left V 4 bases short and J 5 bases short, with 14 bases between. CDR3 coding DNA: TGTGCCAGTAGTACCCAGGGCGGTGGGACTGAAGCTTTCTTT. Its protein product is CASSTQGGGTEAFF.

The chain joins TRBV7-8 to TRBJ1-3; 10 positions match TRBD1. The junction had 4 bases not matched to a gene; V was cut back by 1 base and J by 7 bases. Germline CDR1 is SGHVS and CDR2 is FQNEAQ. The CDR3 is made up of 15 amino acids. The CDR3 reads CASSLGGQGTNTIYF. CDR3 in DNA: TGTGCCAGCAGCTTAGGGGGACAGGGGACTAACACCATATATTTT.

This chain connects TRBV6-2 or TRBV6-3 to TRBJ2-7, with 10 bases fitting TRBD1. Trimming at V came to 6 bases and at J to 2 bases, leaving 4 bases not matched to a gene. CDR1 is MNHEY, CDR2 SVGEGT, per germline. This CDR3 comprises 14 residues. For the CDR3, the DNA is TGTGCCAGCAGCCGAGGGACAGGGGCCTACGAGCAGTACTTC. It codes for CASSRGTGAYEQYF.

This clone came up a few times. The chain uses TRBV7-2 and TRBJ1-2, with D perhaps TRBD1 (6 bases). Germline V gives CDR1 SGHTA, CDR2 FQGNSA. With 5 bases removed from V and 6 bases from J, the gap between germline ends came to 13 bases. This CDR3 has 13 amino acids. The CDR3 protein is CASSLEQGHGYTF. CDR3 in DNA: TGTGCCAGCAGCCTAGAACAGGGTCATGGCTACACCTTC.

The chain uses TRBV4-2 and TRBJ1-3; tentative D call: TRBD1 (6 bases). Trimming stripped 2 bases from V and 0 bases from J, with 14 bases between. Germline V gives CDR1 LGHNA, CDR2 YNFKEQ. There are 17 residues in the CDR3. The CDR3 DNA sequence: TGTGCCAGCAGCCAACCGGACAGTGTCAGCTCTGGAAACACCATATATTTT. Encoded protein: CASSQPDSVSSGNTIYF.

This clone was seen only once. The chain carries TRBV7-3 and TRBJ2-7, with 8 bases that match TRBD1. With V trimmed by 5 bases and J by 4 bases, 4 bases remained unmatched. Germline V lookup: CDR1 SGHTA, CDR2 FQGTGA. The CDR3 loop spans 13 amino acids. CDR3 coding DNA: TGTGCCAGCAGCCCTGGACAGGGATACGAGCAGTACTTC. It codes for CASSPGQGYEQYF.